Listed here is a single TCR beta chain. Its target is unknown. Whole-study results and caveats: Tumor Tregs overlapped most with tumor, then blood, naive CD4+ cells. Tumor memory CD4+ T cell TCR gene usage clustered with blood and lymph node memory CD4+ cells and lymph node naive CD4+ cells.

Constant-region reverse primers amplified full-length variable regions, followed by semi-nested Nested Universal Primer A PCR. TCRdb re-called the 5' RACE reads through MiXCR, storing one row per CDR3 protein. The data hold around 44,000 distinct CDR3 sequences, with approximately 30% observed a single time. This TCR came from a female donor with breast cancer. Sequencing was done on a sample of tumor-infiltrating memory CD4+ T cells sorted from the breast tumor. This sample's subset: memory CD4+ T cells, CD4+CD45RO+CD25-.

The CDR3 DNA reads as TGTGCCGTCTCGACAGAAGAACTAGCGGGAAGGGCCACAGATACGCAGTATTTT. This codes for CAVSTEELAGRATDTQYF. This sequence joins TRBV2 and TRBJ2-3, with 10 bases fitting TRBD2. The CDR3 extends over 18 amino acids. In germline, CDR1 is SNHLY, CDR2 FYNNEI. The junction had 19 bases not matched to a gene; V was cut back by 11 bases and J by 2 bases. Variable domain in full (rest from reference TRBV2 and TRBJ2-3): EPEVTQTPSHQVTQMGQEVILRCVPISNHLYFYWYRQILGQKVEFLVSFYNNEISEKSEIFDDQFSVERPDGSNFTLKIRSTKLEDSAMYFCAVSTEELAGRATDTQYFGPGTRLTVL.